The rows below give T cell receptor beta chains drawn from one sample of a study of T cell clones after liver transplantation. Sequenced by immunoSEQ multiplex PCR; TCRdb stores in-frame clones only, minus some. The table includes about 20,000 clones, roughly 74% detected once. The sequences come from CD8+ T cells from blood, collected less than 70 months after liver transplant. The source of these receptors is a human patient who received a liver transplant. The graft donor may account for some of the T cells. Both conserved end residues are part of each CDR3. Size tells how often a clone was seen (once, few, many) or the class of an expanded clone, and some rows leave it out.

v_gene	j_gene	abundance	CDR3aa
TRBV7-9	TRBJ2-7	-	CASSRTGYYEQYF
TRBV6-1	TRBJ2-7	-	CASSERIRGLLRWQYF
TRBV15	TRBJ2-1	-	CATSRPYGTHYNEQFF
TRBV28	TRBJ2-7	-	CASSLFTGGRDEQYF
TRBV13	TRBJ2-2	once	CASSFPSDRNTGELFF
TRBV7-2	TRBJ2-1	-	CASSWGTGDEQFF
TRBV25-1	TRBJ1-2	-	CASSGAGRGGSNYGYTF
TRBV2	TRBJ1-6	-	CASTEQGLQYNSPLHF
TRBV21-1	TRBJ2-1	-	CASSPVGGQIHNEQFF
TRBV4-1	TRBJ1-5	-	CASSLQGNSNQPQHF
TRBV10-3	TRBJ1-5	-	CAISDSNQPQHF
TRBV5-6	TRBJ2-1	-	CASADRENEQFF
TRBV9	TRBJ2-7	-	CASSVGAGAYEQYF
TRBV21-1	TRBJ1-5	-	CASSGEPDDSNQPQHF
TRBV6-1	TRBJ2-7	once	CASSETGSGEQYF
TRBV27	TRBJ1-4	-	CASSLFPQSNEKLFF
TRBV9	TRBJ1-2	-	CASSPQGSNYGYTF
TRBV28	TRBJ2-7	-	CASSKTGGYLYEQYF
TRBV4-2	TRBJ2-7	-	CASSQDPQGLYSYEQYF
TRBV30	TRBJ2-7	once	CAWRSLELYEQYF
TRBV7-9	TRBJ1-2	-	CASSSPGLGYGYTF
TRBV19	TRBJ2-7	-	CASSILGQEPEQYF
TRBV5-1	TRBJ2-7	-	CASSPITGEMAYEQYF
TRBV28	TRBJ2-5	-	CASSSRVGLQETQYF
TRBV7-8	TRBJ1-2	-	CASSLAFGQTSYGYTF
TRBV11-2	TRBJ1-4	-	CASSPRGTIEEKLFF
TRBV7-9	TRBJ1-3	-	CSLDGSSGNTIYF